Each of the 18 T cell receptor beta chains below was sequenced from the same sample in a study of tumor-infiltrating lymphocytes in primary liver carcinoma (dated by TCRdb to 2015 to 2018). Sequenced on an Illumina HiSeq 2500. Starting from 500 to 600 ng total RNA, TCRbeta-specific cDNA was produced by reverse transcription with a constant-region primer and ProtoScript II reverse transcriptase. TCRbeta libraries were built with three nested multiplex PCR rounds, a slightly modified ARM-PCR procedure. The first two PCR rounds used multiplex TRBV1-TRBV30 forward primers with a Cbeta reverse primer, each for approximately 11 cycles. TCRdb passed the public sequencing reads through fastp at Q25 and MiXCR, retaining productive beta sequences. A single entry per CDR3 protein holds the most common genes and DNA from its merged rows. This sample gives some 200,000 distinct CDR3 sequences in total; almost 65% of them show up just once. The ten largest account for 7% to 8.5% of the sample.

Blood RNA was extracted from unsorted whole blood with TRIzol reagent; germline DNA came from the DNeasy Blood & Tissue kit. Sequencing input: peripheral blood. The source of these receptors is a woman between 55 and 75 years old with primary liver carcinoma and hepatitis B virus infection.

As regards this clonotype: With a much larger clone just one base away, this may be a read error. The chain employs TRBV10-3 and TRBJ2-7, with a tentative D call TRBD2 (5 bases). Per germline, CDR1 ENHRY and CDR2 SYGVKD. CDR3 size: 12 residues. CDR3 sequence reads: CAISETTYGQYF. In nucleotides, the CDR3 is TGTGCCATCAGCGAGACTACCTACGGGCAGTACTTC.

Comment on this clonotype: Because it lacks the conserved phenylalanine or tryptophan at the end, this CDR3 is likely a read error. CDR3 in DNA: TGCGCCAGCAGTGAGTCGGGACAGGCCTATCAGCCCCAGCATTAT. Protein product: CASSESGQAYQPQHY. The chain uses TRBV10-2 and TRBJ1-5; TRBD1 matches 8 bases. The CDR3 contains 15 residues. CDR1 and CDR2 (germline): WSHSY, SAAADI. Trimming removed 0 bases from V and 5 bases from J; junction bases left unmatched: 3.

About this clonotype: A much larger clone differs from this one at a single base, so this may be a read error. The gene calls are TRBV2 and TRBJ1-5; maybe TRBD1 (6 bases). CDR1 is SNHLY, CDR2 FYNNEI, per germline. The CDR3 extends over 13 amino acids. DNA of the CDR3: TGTGCCAGCAGTGCACAGGGAAATCAGCCCAAGCATTTT. Amino acids: CASSAQGNQPKHF.

In the case of this clonotype: The junction departs from germline at one end; a sequencing error may be responsible. V and J are TRBV24-1 and TRBJ2-1; possibly TRBD2 for D (5 bases). Germline CDR1 reads KGHDR; CDR2 reads SFDVKD. The CDR3 spans 15 residues. The CDR3 DNA is TGTGCCATCAGTGAGGTTGGCGGAGGATACAATGAGCAGTTCTTC. Residues: CAISEVGGGYNEQFF.

This clonotype was seen many times. The chain recombines TRBV19 with TRBJ1-3; the D gene is possibly TRBD1 (5 bases). This CDR3 is 16 amino acids long. Germline V lookup: CDR1 LNHDA, CDR2 SQIVND (reference sequence). The V gene lost 9 bases and the J gene lost 8 bases, with 26 bases spanning the gap. For the CDR3, the DNA is TGTGCCAGCCGGATCGGGGACCGTCTTCGGGGAGACACCATATATTTT. Translation: CASRIGDRLRGDTIYF.

This clonotype has at least ten counts. V and J are TRBV12-3 or TRBV12-4 and TRBJ1-1, with a possible D match to TRBD1 (5 bases). The ends were cut back, 7 bases at V and 4 bases at J, with 13 bases in the middle. The CDR3 contains 13 residues. CDR3 DNA: TGTGCCAGCAACCGACCCGGGGGCACTGAAGCTTTCTTT. The encoded protein is CASNRPGGTEAFF.

On this clonotype: The junction departs from the called germline gene at one end, perhaps through a read error. The V and J genes are TRBV12-5 and TRBJ1-2; 7 bases align to TRBD1. Germline V gene sequence: CDR1 LGHNT, CDR2 FRNRAP. This CDR3 spans 19 amino acids. The CDR3 DNA reads as TGTGCTGGTGGTTTGGATAAAACAGGGGAAGTTTTTAGGAACTATGGCTACACCTTC. Its translation: CAGGLDKTGEVFRNYGYTF. The full variable domain, its missing parts supplied by reference TRBV12-5 and TRBJ1-2, is DARVTQTPRHKVTEMGQEVTMRCQPILGHNTVFWYRQTMMQGLELLAYFRNRAPLDDSGMPKDRFSAEMPDATLATLKIQPSEPRDSAVYFCAGGLDKTGEVFRNYGYTFGSGTRLTVV.

Of note for this clonotype: This may come from a read error, since a much larger clone is one base off. The chain uses TRBV29-1 and TRBJ2-3; TRBD2 agrees at 11 bases. J was trimmed by 10 bases and V by 2 bases; bases with no gene match: 5. The CDR3 consists of 13 residues. Germline V lookup: CDR1 SQVTM, CDR2 ANQGSEA. The CDR3 region has the DNA TGCAGCGTTGAAAAACTAGCGGGAGTCTCGCAGTATTTT. Protein: CSVEKLAGVSQYF.

The chain links TRBV28 to TRBJ2-4; 9 nucleotides match TRBD1. Per germline, CDR1 MDHEN and CDR2 SYDVKM. V was pared by 1 base and J by 8 bases, with 27 bases of the junction left unmatched. This CDR3 is built from 22 residues. The CDR3 coding sequence is TGTGCCAGCAGTTTATCCATTGAGTACTCGATGCCGAAACAGGGGGCGAGGGACATTCAGTACTTC. Amino acids: CASSLSIEYSMPKQGARDIQYF.

Of note for this clonotype: A clone one base away is much larger, so this may be a read error. The rearrangement links TRBV4-1 to TRBJ2-3, with D unclear. Germline V gives CDR1 MGHRA, CDR2 YSYEKL. Trimming removed 1 base from V and 5 bases from J, with 13 bases in between. This CDR3 has 15 residues. The CDR3 protein is CASSQGVAVRDTQYF. CDR3 in DNA: TGCGCCAGCAGCCAAGGAGTGGCTGTTAGAGATACGCAGTATTTT.

By its share, this clonotype is medium-sized. The chain employs TRBV11-2 and TRBJ1-1, with a weak D call TRBD1 (5 bases). The CDR3 extends over 13 amino acids. Trimming removed 3 bases at V and 8 bases at J, with 13 bases between. Germline V gene lookup returns CDR1 SGHAT and CDR2 FQNNGV. CDR3 region: CASSLGGGSEAFF. CDR3 DNA sequence: TGTGCCAGCAGCTTGGGTGGGGGGTCCGAAGCTTTCTTT.

The V gene is TRBV11-2, the J gene TRBJ2-2; the D is unclear. The germline V gene has CDR1 SGHAT and CDR2 FQNNGV. This CDR3 spans 16 amino acids. V was pared by 1 base and J by 9 bases, with 18 bases between. The CDR3 here is CASSLGGGANTRELFF. The CDR3 DNA sequence: TGTGCCAGCAGCTTAGGTGGCGGCGCGAATACCCGGGAGCTGTTTTTT. The complete variable domain, with remaining parts taken from reference TRBV11-2 and TRBJ2-2, reads EAGVAQSPRYKIIEKRQSVAFWCNPISGHATLYWYQQILGQGPKLLIQFQNNGVVDDSQLPKDRFSAERLKGVDSTLKIQPAKLEDSAVYLCASSLGGGANTRELFFGEGSRLTVL.

This clonotype was counted ten times or more. The chain recombines TRBV4-1 with TRBJ2-1, with D perhaps being TRBD1 or TRBD2 (5 bases each). Per germline, CDR1 MGHRA and CDR2 YSYEKL. The CDR3 runs 15 residues. Trimming pared 1 base from V and 9 bases from J, leaving 16 bases between. The CDR3 sequence is CASSQAKGLASEQFF. CDR3 coding DNA: TGCGCCAGCAGCCAAGCGAAGGGGTTAGCGTCTGAGCAGTTCTTC.

Remarks on this clonotype: Sequence at one end of the junction differs from germline and may be a read error. The chain combines TRBV5-1 with TRBJ1-2; D ambiguous. Germline values: CDR1 SGHRS, CDR2 YFSETQ. The CDR3 length is 16 residues. CDR3 sequence: CSSSLGSRAGLYGYTF. DNA of the CDR3: TGCTCCAGCAGCTTGGGATCCCGGGCAGGCCTCTATGGCTACACCTTC.

This clonotype has a count of ten or more. The CDR3, as DNA: TGCGCCAGCAGCTTGCTAGCGGGGTCTAACAATGAGCAGTTCTTC. Protein product: CASSLLAGSNNEQFF. V gene TRBV4-1 combines with J gene TRBJ2-1; 9 nucleotides match TRBD2. Losses at the gene ends were 5 bases for V and 5 bases for J; bases not matched to a gene: 7. CDR1 MGHRA and CDR2 YSYEKL come from the germline V gene. The CDR3 extends over 15 amino acids.

This clonotype was recorded once. One junction end disagrees with the germline gene, perhaps due to a read error. The chain carries TRBV11-3 and TRBJ2-5; possible D gene TRBD1, 5 bases. There are 14 residues in the CDR3. Germline assignment: CDR1 SGHNT and CDR2 YENEEA. CDR3 sequence (DNA): TGTGCCATCAGCTTAGGGGCGTACCAAGAGACCCAGCACTTC. As protein: CAISLGAYQETQHF.

The chain uses TRBV29-1 and TRBJ2-7; D not certain. V gave up 4 bases and J gave up 5 bases, with 12 bases separating them. Per germline, CDR1 SQVTM and CDR2 ANQGSEA. The CDR3 length is 12 residues. The CDR3 coding sequence is TGCAGCGTTGGAGGACCCCGCCACGAGCAGTACTTC. Its translation is CSVGGPRHEQYF.

This clonotype was picked up many times. The chain links TRBV6-1 to TRBJ1-1; 7 bases match TRBD1. The CDR3 sequence is 14 residues long. Germline V gene data show CDR1 as MNHNS and CDR2 as SASEGT. The V and J ends lost 4 bases and 4 bases, in that order; junction bases with no gene match: 6. CDR3 bases: TGTGCCAGCAGTGGACAGGGAGGTAGCACTGAAGCTTTCTTT. Protein: CASSGQGGSTEAFF.